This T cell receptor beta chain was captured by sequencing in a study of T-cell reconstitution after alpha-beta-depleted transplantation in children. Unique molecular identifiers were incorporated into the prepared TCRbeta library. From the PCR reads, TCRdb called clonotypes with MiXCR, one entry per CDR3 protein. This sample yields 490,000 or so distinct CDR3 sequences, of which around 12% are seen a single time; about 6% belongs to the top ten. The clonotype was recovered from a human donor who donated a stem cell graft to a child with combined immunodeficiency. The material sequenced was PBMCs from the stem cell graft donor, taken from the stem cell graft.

CDR3 coding DNA: TGCGCCAGCAGCCAAGTTGGGGCGAGAGCCAAAAACATTCAGTACTTC. It is translated as CASSQVGARAKNIQYF. V is TRBV4-1 and J is TRBJ2-4; D is possibly TRBD1 (5 bases). The CDR3 runs to 16 residues. Germline values: CDR1 MGHRA, CDR2 YSYEKL. The V gene lost 1 base and the J gene lost 0 bases, with 10 bases spanning the gap.